This T cell receptor (beta chain) stems from a study of identical twins. Template switching, a step in the protocol, added a universal primer site, and cDNA carried unique molecular identifiers. MiXCR, applied by TCRdb to the 5' RACE reads, yields one record per CDR3 protein. The sample holds about 220,000 distinct CDR3 sequences, approximately 7.8% seen once. This clonotype turned up a few times. This same sample was also part of a study on yellow fever vaccine responses in identical twins.

Sequencing was done on a sample of CD8+ T cells sorted from blood. This receptor was taken from a woman under 30 in good health.

DNA of the CDR3: TGTGCCAGCAGTTGGACAGGGGGATTTAACATTCAGTACTTC. Translated: CASSWTGGFNIQYF. The chain has TRBV11-2 and TRBJ2-4, with 10 bases that match TRBD1. Germline V gene sequence: CDR1 SGHAT, CDR2 FQNNGV. The J segment lost 7 bases and the V segment lost 6 bases, leaving 6 bases of the junction unmatched. CDR3 size: 14 residues.